This T cell receptor beta chain comes out of a study of CD8 T cells in ankylosing spondylitis. Study results and limitations: The disease-linked clones had a CD8+ phenotype and low blood frequencies. Disease-associated clones were reportedly significantly overrepresented in matched ankylosing spondylitis synovial fluid. Ankylosing spondylitis blood appeared to be characterized by a TCR beta motif of 8 or 9 highly homologous variants. Both synovial fluid and blood in reactive arthritis had previously been reported to carry some motif variants.

V was clipped by 3 bases and J by 3 bases, with 17 bases between them. The CDR3 is made up of 16 amino acids. From germline, CDR1 is SNHLY and CDR2 FYNNEI. Molecular-barcoded quantitative 5'-RACE produced these TCR beta libraries. One entry per CDR3 protein, called by TCRdb with MiXCR from the 5' RACE reads. This sample has roughly 440,000 distinct CDR3 sequences, with about a sixth found just once. On this clonotype: What it recognizes is unknown.

Sequencing was carried out using blood, either unsorted or a sorted T cell fraction (not recorded which). The receptor comes from a male donor with ankylosing spondylitis. This chain links TRBV2 with TRBJ1-1, with D maybe TRBD1 (6 bases). CDR3 DNA: TGTGCCAGCAGTGACTTCCGAGGGGGGGCGGACACTGAAGCTTTCTTT. It codes for CASSDFRGGADTEAFF.